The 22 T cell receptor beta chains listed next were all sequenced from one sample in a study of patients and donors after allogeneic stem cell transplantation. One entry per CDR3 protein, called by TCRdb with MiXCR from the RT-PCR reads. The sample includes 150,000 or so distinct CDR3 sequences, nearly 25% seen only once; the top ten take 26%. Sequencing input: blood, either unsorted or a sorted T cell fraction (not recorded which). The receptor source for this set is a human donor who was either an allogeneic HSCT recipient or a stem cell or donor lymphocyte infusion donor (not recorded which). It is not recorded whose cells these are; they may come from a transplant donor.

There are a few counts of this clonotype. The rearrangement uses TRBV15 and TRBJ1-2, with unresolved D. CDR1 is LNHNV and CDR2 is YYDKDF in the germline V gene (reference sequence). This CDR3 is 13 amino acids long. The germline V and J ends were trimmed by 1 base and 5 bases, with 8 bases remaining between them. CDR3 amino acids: CATSRAERYGYTF. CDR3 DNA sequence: TGTGCCACCAGCAGAGCCGAGAGGTATGGCTACACCTTC. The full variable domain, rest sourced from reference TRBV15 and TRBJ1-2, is DAMVIQNPRYQVTQFGKPVTLSCSQTLNHNVMYWYQQKSSQAPKLLFHYYDKDFNNEADTPDNFQSRRPNTSFCFLDIRSPGLGDTAMYLCATSRAERYGYTFGSGTRLTVV.

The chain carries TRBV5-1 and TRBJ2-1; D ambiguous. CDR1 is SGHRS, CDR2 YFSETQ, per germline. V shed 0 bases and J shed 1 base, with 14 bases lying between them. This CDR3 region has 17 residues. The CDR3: CASSLEPVGASYNEQFF. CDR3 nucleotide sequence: TGCGCCAGCAGCTTGGAGCCAGTTGGAGCGTCCTACAATGAGCAGTTCTTC.

The CDR3 coding sequence is TGTGCCAGCAGCGCCCTAGTTTCGTATGAGACCCAGTACTTC. This translates into CASSALVSYETQYF. This rearrangement joins TRBV9 to TRBJ2-5; D call uncertain. With 3 bases removed from V and 5 bases from J, the gap between germline ends came to 14 bases. The CDR3 is 14 residues long. CDR1 and CDR2 (germline): SGDLS, YYNGEE.

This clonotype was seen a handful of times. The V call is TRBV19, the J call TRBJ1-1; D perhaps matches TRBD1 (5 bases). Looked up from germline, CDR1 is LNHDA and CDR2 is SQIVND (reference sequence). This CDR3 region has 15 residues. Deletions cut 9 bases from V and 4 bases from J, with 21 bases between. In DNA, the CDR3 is TGTGCCAGCCAAAATCCCCAGGGTTCAAGCACTGAAGCTTTCTTT. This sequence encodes CASQNPQGSSTEAFF.

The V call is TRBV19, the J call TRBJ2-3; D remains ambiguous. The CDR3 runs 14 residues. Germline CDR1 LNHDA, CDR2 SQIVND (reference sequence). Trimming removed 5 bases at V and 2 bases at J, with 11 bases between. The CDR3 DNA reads TGTGCCAGTAGTCCATCCGGGCCCACAGATACGCAGTATTTT. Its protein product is CASSPSGPTDTQYF.

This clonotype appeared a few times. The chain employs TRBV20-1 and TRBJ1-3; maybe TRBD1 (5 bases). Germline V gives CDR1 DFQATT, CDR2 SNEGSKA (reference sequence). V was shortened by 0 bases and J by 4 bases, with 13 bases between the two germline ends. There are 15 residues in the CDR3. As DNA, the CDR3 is TGCAGTGCTAGAGATGCAGGGACCTCCGGAAACACCATATATTTT. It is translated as CSARDAGTSGNTIYF.

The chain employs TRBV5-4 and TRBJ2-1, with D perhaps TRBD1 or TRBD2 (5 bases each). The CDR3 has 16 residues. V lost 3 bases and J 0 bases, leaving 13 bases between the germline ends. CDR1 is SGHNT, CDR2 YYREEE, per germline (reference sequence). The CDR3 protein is CASSSLARDSYNEQFF. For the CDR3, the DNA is TGTGCCAGCAGCTCGCTAGCCAGGGACTCCTACAATGAGCAGTTCTTC.

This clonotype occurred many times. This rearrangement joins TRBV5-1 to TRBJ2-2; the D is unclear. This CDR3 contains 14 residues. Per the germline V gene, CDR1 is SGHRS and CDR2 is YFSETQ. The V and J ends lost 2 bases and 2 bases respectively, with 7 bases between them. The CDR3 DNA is TGCGCCAGCAGCTTCAACACCAACACCGGGGAGCTGTTTTTT. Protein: CASSFNTNTGELFF.

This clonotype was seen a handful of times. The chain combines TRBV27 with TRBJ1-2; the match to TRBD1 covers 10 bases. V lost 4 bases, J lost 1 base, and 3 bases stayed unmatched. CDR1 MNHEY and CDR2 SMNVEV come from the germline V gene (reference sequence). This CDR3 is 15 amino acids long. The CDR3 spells CASSSRDRGNYGYTF. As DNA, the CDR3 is TGTGCCAGCAGTTCAAGGGACAGGGGTAACTATGGCTACACCTTC.

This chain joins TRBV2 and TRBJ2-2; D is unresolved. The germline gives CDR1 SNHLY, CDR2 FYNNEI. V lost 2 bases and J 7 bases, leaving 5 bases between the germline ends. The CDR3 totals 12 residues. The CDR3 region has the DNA TGTGCCAGCAGTGAACCGAGCGGGGAGCTGTTTTTT. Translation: CASSEPSGELFF.

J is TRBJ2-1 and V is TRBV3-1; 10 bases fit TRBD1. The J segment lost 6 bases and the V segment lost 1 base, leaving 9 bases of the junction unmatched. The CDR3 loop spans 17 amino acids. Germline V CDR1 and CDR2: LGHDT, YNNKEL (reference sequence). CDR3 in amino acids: CASSQAPWGQGSNEQFF. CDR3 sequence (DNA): TGTGCCAGCAGCCAAGCCCCGTGGGGACAGGGGTCCAATGAGCAGTTCTTC.

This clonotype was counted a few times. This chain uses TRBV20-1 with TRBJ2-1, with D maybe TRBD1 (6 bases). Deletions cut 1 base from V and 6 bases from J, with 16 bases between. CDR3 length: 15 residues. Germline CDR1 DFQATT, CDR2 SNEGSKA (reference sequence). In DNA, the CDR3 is TGCAGTGCTAGAGCCCGGGACATAGGCCCCAATGAGCAGTTCTTC. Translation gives CSARARDIGPNEQFF.

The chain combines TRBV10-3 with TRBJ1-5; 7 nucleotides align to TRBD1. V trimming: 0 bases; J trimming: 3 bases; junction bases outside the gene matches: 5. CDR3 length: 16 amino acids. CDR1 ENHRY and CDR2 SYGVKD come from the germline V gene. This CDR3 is CAISESQTGYNQPQHF. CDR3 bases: TGTGCCATCAGTGAGTCGCAGACAGGGTACAATCAGCCCCAGCATTTT.

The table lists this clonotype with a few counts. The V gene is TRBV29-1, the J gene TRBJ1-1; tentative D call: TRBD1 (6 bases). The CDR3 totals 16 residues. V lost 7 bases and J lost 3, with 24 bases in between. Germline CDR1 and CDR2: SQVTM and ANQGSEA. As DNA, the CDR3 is TGCAGCGCCCTGAGGGGGGCTCTACCTCATTACACTGAAGCTTTCTTT. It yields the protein CSALRGALPHYTEAFF.

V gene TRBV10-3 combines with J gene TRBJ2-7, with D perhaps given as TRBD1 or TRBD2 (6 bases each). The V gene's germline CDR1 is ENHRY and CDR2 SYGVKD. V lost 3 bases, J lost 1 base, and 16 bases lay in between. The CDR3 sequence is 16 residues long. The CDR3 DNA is TGTGCCATCAGTGAAATAGCGGAGGGGGGTTCCTACGAGCAGTACTTC. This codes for CAISEIAEGGSYEQYF.

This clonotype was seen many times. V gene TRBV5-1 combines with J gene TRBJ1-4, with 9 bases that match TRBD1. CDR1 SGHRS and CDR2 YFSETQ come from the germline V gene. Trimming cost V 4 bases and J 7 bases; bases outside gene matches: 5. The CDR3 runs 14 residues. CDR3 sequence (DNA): TGCGCCAGCAGCAACGGGACAGGGCCTGAAAAACTGTTTTTT. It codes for CASSNGTGPEKLFF.

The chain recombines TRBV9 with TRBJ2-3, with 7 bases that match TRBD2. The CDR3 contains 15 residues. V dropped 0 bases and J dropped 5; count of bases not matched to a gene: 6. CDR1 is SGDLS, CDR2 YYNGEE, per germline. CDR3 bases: TGTGCCAGCAGCGTAGGGGCTAGCGGAAAAGATACGCAGTATTTT. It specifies CASSVGASGKDTQYF. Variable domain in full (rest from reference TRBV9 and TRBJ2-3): DSGVTQTPKHLITATGQRVTLRCSPRSGDLSVYWYQQSLDQGLQFLIQYYNGEERAKGNILERFSAQQFPDLHSELNLSSLELGDSALYFCASSVGASGKDTQYFGPGTRLTVL.

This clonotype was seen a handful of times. CDR3 in amino acids: CASSLGQESYQETQYF. Written as DNA, the CDR3 is TGTGCCAGCAGCTTAGGCCAGGAATCGTACCAAGAGACCCAGTACTTC. The chain employs TRBV13 and TRBJ2-5, with D hard to call. Trimming pared 0 bases from V and 0 bases from J, leaving 11 bases between. Germline CDR1 is PRHDT and CDR2 is FYEKMQ (reference sequence). The CDR3 has 16 amino acids.

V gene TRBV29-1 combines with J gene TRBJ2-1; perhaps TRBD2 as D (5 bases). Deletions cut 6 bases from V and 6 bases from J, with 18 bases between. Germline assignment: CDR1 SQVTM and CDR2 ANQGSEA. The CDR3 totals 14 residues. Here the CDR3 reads CSVASGSVFNEQFF. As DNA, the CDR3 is TGCAGCGTGGCTTCGGGGTCTGTCTTCAATGAGCAGTTCTTC.

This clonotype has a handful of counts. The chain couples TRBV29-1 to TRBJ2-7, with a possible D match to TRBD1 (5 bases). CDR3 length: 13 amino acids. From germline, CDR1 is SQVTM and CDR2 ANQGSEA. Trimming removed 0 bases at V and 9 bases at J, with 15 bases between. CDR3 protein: CSVEDRNQGVQYF. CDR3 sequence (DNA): TGCAGCGTTGAAGATCGTAACCAGGGTGTGCAGTACTTC.

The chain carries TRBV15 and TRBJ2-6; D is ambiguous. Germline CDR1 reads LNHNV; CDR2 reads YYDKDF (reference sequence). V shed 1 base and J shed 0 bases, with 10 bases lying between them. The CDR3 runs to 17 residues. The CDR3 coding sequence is TGTGCCACCAGCAGAGTATTGGGCAGCTCTGGGGCCAACGTCCTGACTTTC. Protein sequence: CATSRVLGSSGANVLTF.

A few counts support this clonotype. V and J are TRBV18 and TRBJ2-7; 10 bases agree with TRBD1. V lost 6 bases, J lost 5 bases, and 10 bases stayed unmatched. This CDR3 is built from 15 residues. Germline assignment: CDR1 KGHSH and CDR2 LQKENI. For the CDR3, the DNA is TGTGCCAGCTCGCTCCGGGACAGGGGCTTCGACGAGCAGTACTTC. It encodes CASSLRDRGFDEQYF.